Listed below are T cell receptor beta chains from one sample, sequenced in a study of blood T cell repertoires in COVID-19. Assay: immunoSEQ multiplex PCR; the TCRdb copy retains only in-frame clones and omits some. Of around 60,000 clones detected, 77% appear once; the ten largest clones hold about 32%. The specimen was peripheral blood. Every receptor here comes from a human donor in a cohort sampled during active COVID-19. Each CDR3 is given with its conserved first and last residue. A D gene is named only where the DNA matches it firmly. The listing skips clone size in some rows; elsewhere it reads once, few, many or a size class.

v_call	j_call	clone_size	d_call	cdr3_nt	cdr3_aa
TRBV6-1	TRBJ2-7	-	TRBD2	TGTGCCAGCAGTGAATGGGCGGGGGAGATATACGAGCAGTACTTC	CASSEWAGEIYEQYF
TRBV9	TRBJ2-2	-	-	TGTGCCAGCAGCGTAGGACAAAACACCGGGGAGCTGTTTTTT	CASSVGQNTGELFF
TRBV6-5	TRBJ1-3	-	-	TGTGCCAGCAGTTACAGGGGGTTAACTGGAAACACCATATATTTT	CASSYRGLTGNTIYF
TRBV15	TRBJ1-2	-	TRBD1	TGTGCCACCAGCAGAGTTGGGGATCCGCGACAGGGATCTCTCGGCTACACCTTC	CATSRVGDPRQGSLGYTF
TRBV3-1/TRBV3-2	TRBJ2-7	once	-	TGTGCCAGCAGCCAAGACCGAGCGGCTACCTACGAGCAGTACTTC	CASSQDRAATYEQYF
TRBV11-2	TRBJ1-4	few	-	TGTGCCAGCAGCTTAGGGGGAGCCCAGGAAAAACTGTTTTTT	CASSLGGAQEKLFF
TRBV29-1	TRBJ1-1	-	TRBD1	TGCAGCGCCGGACAGGGTGGTTGGACTGAAGCTTTCTTT	CSAGQGGWTEAFF
TRBV19	TRBJ2-3	-	-	TGTGCCAGTAGGGGGAGTGCGGATACGCAGTATTTT	CASRGSADTQYF
TRBV28	TRBJ2-7	-	TRBD2	TGTGCCAGCAGTTTGACTAGCGGCTCCTACGAGCAGTACTTC	CASSLTSGSYEQYF
TRBV5-1	TRBJ2-3	-	TRBD2	TGCGCCAGCAGCCCAGGACTAGCGAGAGGCACAGATACGCAGTATTTT	CASSPGLARGTDTQYF
TRBV27	TRBJ2-7	few	TRBD2	TGTGCCAGCAGTTACACAGGGCCACTAGCGGTTCCCCCCTACGAGCAGTACTTC	CASSYTGPLAVPPYEQYF
TRBV10-3	TRBJ2-2	once	-	TGTGCCATCAGTGGGGACAAATTTAACACCGGGGAGCTGTTTTTT	CAISGDKFNTGELFF
TRBV2	TRBJ1-4	-	-	TGTGCCAGCAGGGCCACGAGGGAAAAACTGTTTTTT	CASRATREKLFF
TRBV19	TRBJ2-3	-	-	TGTGCCAGTAGGGACTGGGCTAGCACAGATACGCAGTATTTT	CASRDWASTDTQYF
TRBV28	TRBJ2-4	-	-	TGTGCCAGCAGTTTCGGGAGTACCAAAAACATTCAGTACTTC	CASSFGSTKNIQYF
TRBV7-2	TRBJ2-2	-	-	TGTGCCAGCAGCTTAGGATCCCACACCTCCGGGGAGCTGTTTTTT	CASSLGSHTSGELFF
TRBV5-6	TRBJ2-5	-	-	TGTGCCAGCAGCTTGTCGGGGAAAGAGACCCAGTACTTC	CASSLSGKETQYF
TRBV4-2	TRBJ2-3	-	TRBD2	TGTGCCAGCAGCCCCAGCCCAGCGGGGAACACAGATACGCAGTATTTT	CASSPSPAGNTDTQYF
TRBV29-1	TRBJ2-7	-	TRBD2	TGCAGCGTTGAACAAGCGGGAGGGCACTACGAGCAGTACTTC	CSVEQAGGHYEQYF
TRBV6-5	TRBJ1-1	-	-	TGTGCCAGCAGTTATAGGGGCGCGGCTTTCTTT	CASSYRGAAFF
TRBV6-5	TRBJ2-2	-	-	TGTGCCAGCAGTTACGGGCTCACCGGGGAGCTGTTTTTT	CASSYGLTGELFF
TRBV12-5	TRBJ1-4	-	-	TGTGCTAGTGGTCCCGGGGGGACTAATGAAAAACTGTTTTTT	CASGPGGTNEKLFF
TRBV30	TRBJ1-2	few	TRBD1	TGTGCCGCGGGACAGTCTTTAGGCTACACCTTC	CAAGQSLGYTF
TRBV6-5	TRBJ1-1	once	-	TGTGCCAGCAGGCAAACCTTCAGGGGTAACACTGAAGCTTTCTTT	CASRQTFRGNTEAFF
TRBV12-3/TRBV12-4	TRBJ1-1	-	-	TGTGCCAGCAGTGATACAGGGAGGGCTGAAGCTTTCTTT	CASSDTGRAEAFF
TRBV5-1	TRBJ2-6	-	TRBD2	TGCGCCAGCAGCTGGGAGGGGTTCTCTGGGGCCAACGTCCTGACTTTC	CASSWEGFSGANVLTF
TRBV4-3	TRBJ1-1	few	-	TGCGCCAGCAGCCCCTCGCTGGCACACAGTGAAGCTTTCTTT	CASSPSLAHSEAFF
TRBV4-1	TRBJ2-7	-	-	TGCGCCAGCAGCCGTGACGCTCGGGTTTACGAGCAGTACTTC	CASSRDARVYEQYF
TRBV4-1	TRBJ2-3	once	-	TGCGCCAGCAGCCAAGTGGCGGGGAACACAGATACGCAGTATTTT	CASSQVAGNTDTQYF
TRBV10-3	TRBJ2-5	-	TRBD1	TGTGCCATCAGTGTAGGGACAGCACAAGAGACCCAGTACTTC	CAISVGTAQETQYF
TRBV12-5	TRBJ1-4	-	-	TGTGCTAGTGGCCGCACGGGGGGCAACGAAAAACTGTTTTTT	CASGRTGGNEKLFF
TRBV19	TRBJ2-5	-	-	TGTGCCAGTAGTATAGCACAAAAAGAGACCCAGTACTTC	CASSIAQKETQYF
TRBV29-1	TRBJ2-3	-	-	TGCAGCGTTGTATTCCAGGCGGGGGATACGCAGTATTTT	CSVVFQAGDTQYF
TRBV6-5	TRBJ1-1	-	-	TGTGCCAGCAGTATGAACAGGGACACTGAAGCTTTCTTT	CASSMNRDTEAFF
TRBV6-4	TRBJ2-3	-	-	TGTGCCAGCAGTGTTCCCCCGTTAAGAGCCCATAGCACAGATACGCAGTATTTT	CASSVPPLRAHSTDTQYF
TRBV5-6	TRBJ2-2	-	-	TGTGCCAGCAGCTTGGATCTACAGGGTTACACCGGGGAGCTGTTTTTT	CASSLDLQGYTGELFF
TRBV6-5	TRBJ1-1	-	-	TGTGCCAGCAGTTACTCAGGCCCAAGCGGAGCTTTCTTT	CASSYSGPSGAFF
TRBV30	TRBJ2-7	-	TRBD2	TGTGCCTGCGCTGATAGCGGGGGGGTGTACGAGCAGTACTTC	CACADSGGVYEQYF
TRBV25-1	TRBJ2-7	-	TRBD1	TGTGCCAGCAGTCCCCCGGGACAGGGCTCGACCTACGAGCAGTACTTC	CASSPPGQGSTYEQYF
TRBV3-1/TRBV3-2	TRBJ1-1	once	-	TGTGCCAGCAGCCCCCGGGAGGGGAGGACTGAAGCTTTCTTT	CASSPREGRTEAFF
TRBV9	TRBJ2-3	-	TRBD2	TGTGCCAGCAGCGTGGCGGGAGGCACTAGCACAGATACGCAGTATTTT	CASSVAGGTSTDTQYF
TRBV19	TRBJ1-3	-	TRBD1	TGTGCCAGTAGGAGGGACAGGGTCTCTGGAAACACCATATATTTT	CASRRDRVSGNTIYF
TRBV5-6	TRBJ1-5	-	TRBD1	TGTGCCAGCAGCCGGGACAGGGGGTATCAGCCCCAGCATTTT	CASSRDRGYQPQHF
TRBV7-2	TRBJ1-2	-	-	TGTGCCAGCAGCTTAGAGTTAGGGGGTCGCCGCTATGGCTACACCTTC	CASSLELGGRRYGYTF
TRBV5-8	TRBJ1-5	-	-	TGTGCCAGCAGCCGGGGTCGGTCCCAGCCCCAGCATTTT	CASSRGRSQPQHF
TRBV7-9	TRBJ1-1	-	-	TGTGCCAGCAGCTCCCTCGGCGGGAACACTGAAGCTTTCTTT	CASSSLGGNTEAFF
TRBV6-2/TRBV6-3	TRBJ1-2	-	TRBD1	TGTGCCAGCAGTTTCCTCAGGGGGGCTGGCTACACCTTC	CASSFLRGAGYTF
TRBV3-1/TRBV3-2	TRBJ2-7	few	TRBD1	TGTGCCAGCAGCGCCTCCGGACAGGGAGTCTACGAGCAGTACTTC	CASSASGQGVYEQYF
TRBV28	TRBJ1-1	-	TRBD1	TGTGCCAGCACGACACCGGGACAGGGCATGGTAGGAGCTGAAGCTTTCTTT	CASTTPGQGMVGAEAFF
TRBV6-5	TRBJ1-2	-	-	TGTGCCAGCAGTTCTCGGACTGGTGGCTACACCTTC	CASSSRTGGYTF